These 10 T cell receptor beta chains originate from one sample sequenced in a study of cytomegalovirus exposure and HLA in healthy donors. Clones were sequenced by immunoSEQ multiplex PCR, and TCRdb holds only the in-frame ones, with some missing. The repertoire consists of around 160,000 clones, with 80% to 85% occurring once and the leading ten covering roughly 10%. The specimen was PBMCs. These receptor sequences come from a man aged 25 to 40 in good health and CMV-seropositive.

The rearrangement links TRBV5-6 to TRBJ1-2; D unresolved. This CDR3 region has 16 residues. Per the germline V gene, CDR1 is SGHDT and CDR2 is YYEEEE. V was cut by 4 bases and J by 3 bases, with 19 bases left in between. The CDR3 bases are TGTGCCAGCAGCCTAGCTGCGTGGGCTTCTGACTATGGCTACACCTTC. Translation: CASSLAAWASDYGYTF. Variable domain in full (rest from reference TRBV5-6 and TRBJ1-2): DAGVTQSPTHLIKTRGQQVTLRCSPKSGHDTVSWYQQALGQGPQFIFQYYEEEERQRGNFPDRFSGHQFPNYSSELNVNALLLGDSALYLCASSLAAWASDYGYTFGSGTRLTVV.

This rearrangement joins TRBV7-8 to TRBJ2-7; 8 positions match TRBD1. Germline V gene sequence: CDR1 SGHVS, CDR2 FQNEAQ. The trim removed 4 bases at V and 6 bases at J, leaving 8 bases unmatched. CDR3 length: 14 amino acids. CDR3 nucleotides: TGTGCCAGCAGCTCGTCCAGGGGGCTCGGCGAGCAGTACTTC. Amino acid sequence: CASSSSRGLGEQYF.

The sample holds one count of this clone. For the CDR3, the DNA is TGTGCCAGCAGTTACTCCAGCGGGAGTGGGGAGACCCAGTACTTC. Amino acid sequence: CASSYSSGSGETQYF. The chain is built from TRBV6-5 and TRBJ2-5, with 8 bases identical to TRBD2. The CDR3 runs to 15 residues. J gave up 5 bases and V 0 bases, and 5 bases lay outside the gene matches. The germline V gene has CDR1 MNHEY and CDR2 SVGAGI.

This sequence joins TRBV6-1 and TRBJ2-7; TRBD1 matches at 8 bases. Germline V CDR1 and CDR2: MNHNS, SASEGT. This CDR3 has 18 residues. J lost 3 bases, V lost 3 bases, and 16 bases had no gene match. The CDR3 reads CASSDSRSSRQGIYEQYF. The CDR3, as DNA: TGTGCCAGCAGTGACAGTCGTAGCTCAAGACAGGGGATCTACGAGCAGTACTTC.

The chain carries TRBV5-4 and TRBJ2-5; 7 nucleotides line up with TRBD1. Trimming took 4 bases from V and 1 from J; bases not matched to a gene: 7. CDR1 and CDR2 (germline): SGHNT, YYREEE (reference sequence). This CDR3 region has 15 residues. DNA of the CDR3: TGTGCCAGCAGCGCGGCGCGGACAGGCCAAGAGACCCAGTACTTC. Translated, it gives CASSAARTGQETQYF.

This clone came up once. CDR3 residues: CASSPPGQSNQPQHF. For the CDR3, the DNA is TGTGCCAGCAGTCCTCCGGGACAGAGCAATCAGCCCCAGCATTTT. The chain joins TRBV6-6 to TRBJ1-5, with 7 bases matching TRBD1. The CDR3 spans 15 residues. Unmatched junction bases numbered 5, after V lost 5 bases and J lost 1 base. The germline gives CDR1 MNHNY, CDR2 SVGAGI (reference sequence).

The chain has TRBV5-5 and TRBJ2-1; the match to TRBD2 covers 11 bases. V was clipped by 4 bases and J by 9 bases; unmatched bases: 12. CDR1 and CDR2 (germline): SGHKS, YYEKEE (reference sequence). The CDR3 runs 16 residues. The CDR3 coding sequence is TGTGCCAGCAGCCCCCAGGTGCTAGCGGGGGGACTTGAGCAGTTCTTC. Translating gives CASSPQVLAGGLEQFF.

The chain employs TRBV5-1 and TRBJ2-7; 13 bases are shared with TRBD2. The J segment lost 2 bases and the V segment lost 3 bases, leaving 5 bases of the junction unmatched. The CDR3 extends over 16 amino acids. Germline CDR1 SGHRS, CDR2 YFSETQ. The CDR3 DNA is TGCGCCAGCAGCTCGGGGACTAGCGGGACCGCCTACGAGCAGTACTTC. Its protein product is CASSSGTSGTAYEQYF.

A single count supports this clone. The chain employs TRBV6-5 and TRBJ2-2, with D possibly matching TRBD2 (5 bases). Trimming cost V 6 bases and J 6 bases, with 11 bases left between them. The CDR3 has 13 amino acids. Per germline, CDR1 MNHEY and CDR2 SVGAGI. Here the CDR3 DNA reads TGTGCCAGCAGCCTTGAGGAGGCCGGGGAGCTGTTTTTT. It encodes CASSLEEAGELFF.

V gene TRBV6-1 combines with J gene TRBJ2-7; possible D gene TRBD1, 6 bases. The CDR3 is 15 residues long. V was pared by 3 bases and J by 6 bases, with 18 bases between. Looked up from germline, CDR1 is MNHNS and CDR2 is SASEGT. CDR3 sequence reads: CASSDPQQGSREQYF. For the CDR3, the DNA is TGTGCCAGCAGTGACCCTCAACAGGGTAGCCGCGAGCAGTACTTC.